A selection of T cell receptor beta chains follows, all from one sample in a study of cytomegalovirus exposure and HLA in healthy donors. This table comes from immunoSEQ multiplex PCR, and its TCRdb copy is limited to in-frame clones, with some not included. The sample lists 35,000 to 55,000 clones; approximately 93% were seen once. The sample was PBMCs. The receptors stem from a woman between 18 and 29 years old in good health and CMV-seronegative. CDR3s include the opening cysteine and the closing phenylalanine or tryptophan. Fields, in order: clone size, J gene, V gene, D gene, CDR3 protein, CDR3 DNA. D genes are given only for firm matches. Where a row states a size, it is once, few, many or the class of an expanded clone; other rows omit it.

NA	TRBJ1-1	TRBV27	NA	CASSLVSATEAFF	TGTGCCAGCAGTTTAGTCAGTGCCACTGAAGCTTTCTTT
NA	TRBJ2-7	TRBV7-3	TRBD2	CASSRWEGPYEQYF	TGTGCCAGCAGCCGGTGGGAGGGCCCCTACGAGCAGTACTTC
NA	TRBJ2-1	TRBV10-3	TRBD2	CAISGAGAVVNEQFF	TGTGCCATCAGTGGGGCGGGAGCGGTAGTCAATGAGCAGTTCTTC
NA	TRBJ2-7	TRBV29-1	TRBD1	CSVRGPSYEQYF	TGCAGCGTTAGGGGGCCCTCCTACGAGCAGTACTTC
NA	TRBJ1-2	TRBV27	NA	CASSFLDRQEGSLGYTF	TGTGCCAGCAGTTTCTTGGACCGACAGGAAGGATCTTTGGGCTACACCTTC
NA	TRBJ1-2	TRBV6-5	NA	CASSYGRDSNYGYTF	TGTGCCAGCAGTTACGGGCGGGATTCTAACTATGGCTACACCTTC
NA	TRBJ1-6	TRBV27	TRBD1	CASREQGYGLNSPLHF	TGTGCCAGCAGGGAACAGGGGTACGGGCTTAATTCACCCCTCCACTTT
NA	TRBJ2-2	TRBV5-1	NA	CASSPAQGGAGELFF	TGCGCCAGCAGCCCTGCCCAGGGGGGTGCCGGGGAGCTGTTTTTT
NA	TRBJ1-1	TRBV7-3	NA	CAGSPGVSTEAFF	TGTGCCGGCAGCCCGGGGGTTTCGACCGAAGCTTTCTTT
NA	TRBJ1-6	TRBV27	NA	CASSLSGLGNSPLHF	TGTGCCAGCAGTTTGTCCGGGTTGGGTAATTCACCCCTCCACTTT
few	TRBJ1-5	TRBV28	TRBD1	CASSFRGQGLQPQHF	TGTGCCAGCAGTTTCCGGGGACAGGGCTTGCAGCCCCAGCATTTT
once	TRBJ2-1	TRBV4-2	TRBD1	CASSQDTRGRYNEQFF	TGTGCCAGCAGCCAAGATACGAGGGGGCGGTACAATGAGCAGTTCTTC
NA	TRBJ2-7	TRBV28	NA	CASSLPRTLSYEQYF	TGTGCCAGCAGTTTACCCCGGACACTCTCCTACGAGCAGTACTTC
NA	TRBJ2-2	TRBV5-1	TRBD2	CASSLSGATGELFF	TGCGCCAGCAGCCTCAGCGGGGCGACCGGGGAGCTGTTTTTT
NA	TRBJ2-5	TRBV29-1	TRBD1	CSVGTGEQETQYF	TGCAGCGTGGGGACAGGGGAGCAAGAGACCCAGTACTTC
NA	TRBJ1-4	TRBV9	NA	CASSVRGEEDEKLFF	TGTGCCAGCAGCGTACGAGGGGAGGAGGATGAAAAACTGTTTTTT
NA	TRBJ1-1	TRBV6-6	NA	CASSYSISGNTEAFF	TGTGCCAGCAGTTACAGTATCTCAGGGAACACTGAAGCTTTCTTT
NA	TRBJ2-5	TRBV5-6	TRBD2	CASSLEAGVETQYF	TGTGCCAGCAGCTTGGAGGCGGGAGTGGAGACCCAGTACTTC
NA	TRBJ1-4	TRBV7-9	NA	CASSSLQTTNEKLFF	TGTGCCAGCAGCTCCCTCCAGACAACTAATGAAAAACTGTTTTTT
NA	TRBJ2-1	TRBV4-1	TRBD2	CASSPGTSGGIYNEQFF	TGCGCCAGCAGCCCCGGGACTAGCGGGGGAATTTACAATGAGCAGTTCTTC
NA	TRBJ2-1	TRBV15	NA	CATSRLNPDTSGQFF	TGTGCCACCAGCAGGCTTAACCCGGACACTTCGGGGCAGTTCTTC
NA	TRBJ1-5	TRBV18	TRBD1	CASSPPPTGTLGNQPQHF	TGTGCCAGCTCACCACCCCCGACAGGGACATTAGGCAATCAGCCCCAGCATTTT
NA	TRBJ2-3	TRBV19	NA	CASSITGNTQYF	TGTGCCAGTAGTATAACGGGAAATACGCAGTATTTT
once	TRBJ1-4	TRBV2	NA	CASSSNRDFEKLFF	TGTGCCAGCAGTTCTAACAGGGATTTTGAAAAACTGTTTTTT
NA	TRBJ1-1	TRBV28	NA	CASTSDGMNTEAFF	TGTGCCAGCACTTCCGATGGCATGAACACTGAAGCTTTCTTT